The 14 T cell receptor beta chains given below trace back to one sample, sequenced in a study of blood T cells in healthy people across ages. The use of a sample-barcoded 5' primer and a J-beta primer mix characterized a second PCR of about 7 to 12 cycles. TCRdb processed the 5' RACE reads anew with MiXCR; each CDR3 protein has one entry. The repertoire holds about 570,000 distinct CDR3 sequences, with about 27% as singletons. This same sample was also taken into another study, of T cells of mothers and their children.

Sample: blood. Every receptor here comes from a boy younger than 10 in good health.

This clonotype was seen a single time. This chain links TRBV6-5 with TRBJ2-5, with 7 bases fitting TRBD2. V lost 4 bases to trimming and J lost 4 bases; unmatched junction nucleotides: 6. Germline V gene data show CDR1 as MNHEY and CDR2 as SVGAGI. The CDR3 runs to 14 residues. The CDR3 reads CASSLTSTVETQYF. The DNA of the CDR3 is TGTGCCAGCAGTTTGACTAGCACGGTAGAGACCCAGTACTTC.

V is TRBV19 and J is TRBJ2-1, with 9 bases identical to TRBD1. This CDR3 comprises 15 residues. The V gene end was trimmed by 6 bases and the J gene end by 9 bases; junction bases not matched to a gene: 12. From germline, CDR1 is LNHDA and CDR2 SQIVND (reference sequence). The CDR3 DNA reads TGTGCCAGTAGGCCCGGTTTGGACAGGGGAGGTGAGCAGTTCTTC. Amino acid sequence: CASRPGLDRGGEQFF.

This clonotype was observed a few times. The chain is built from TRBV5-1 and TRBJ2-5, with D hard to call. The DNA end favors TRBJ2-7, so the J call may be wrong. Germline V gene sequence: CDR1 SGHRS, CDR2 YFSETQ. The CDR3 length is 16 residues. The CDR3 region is CASSLWTLTSSYEQYF. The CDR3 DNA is TGCGCCAGCAGCCTCTGGACCCTTACTTCCTCCTACGAGCAGTACTTC.

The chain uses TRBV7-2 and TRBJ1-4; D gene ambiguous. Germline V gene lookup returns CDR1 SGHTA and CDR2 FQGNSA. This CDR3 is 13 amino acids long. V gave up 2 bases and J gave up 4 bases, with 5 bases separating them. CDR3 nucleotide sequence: TGTGCCAGCAGCTTATCGGTTAATGAAAAACTGTTTTTT. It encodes CASSLSVNEKLFF.

The CDR3: CSARRGPKAGEQYF. DNA for the CDR3: TGCAGTGCTAGACGGGGCCCGAAAGCGGGCGAGCAGTACTTC. The J gene is TRBJ2-7, the V gene TRBV20-1; D is perhaps TRBD2 (6 bases). CDR3 length: 14 residues. The germline gives CDR1 DFQATT, CDR2 SNEGSKA (reference sequence). Deletions cut 2 bases from V and 6 bases from J, with 17 bases between.

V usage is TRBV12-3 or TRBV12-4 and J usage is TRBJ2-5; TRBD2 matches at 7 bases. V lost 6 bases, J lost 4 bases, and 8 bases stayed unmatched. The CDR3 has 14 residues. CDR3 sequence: CASRLRGGVETQYF. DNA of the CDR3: TGTGCCAGCAGGTTAAGGGGAGGGGTAGAGACCCAGTACTTC.

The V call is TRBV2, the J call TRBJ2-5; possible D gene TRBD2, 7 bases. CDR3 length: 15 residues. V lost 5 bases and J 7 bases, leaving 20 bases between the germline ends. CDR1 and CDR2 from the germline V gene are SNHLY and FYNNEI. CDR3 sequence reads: CASSLRTGGPRTQYF. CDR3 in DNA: TGTGCCAGCAGTCTGAGGACGGGGGGCCCACGGACCCAGTACTTC.

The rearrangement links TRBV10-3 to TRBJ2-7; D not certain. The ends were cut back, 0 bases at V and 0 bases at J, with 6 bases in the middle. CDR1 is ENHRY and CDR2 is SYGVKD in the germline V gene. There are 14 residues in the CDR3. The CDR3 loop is CAISESGLSYEQYF. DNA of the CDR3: TGTGCCATCAGTGAGTCTGGGCTCTCCTACGAGCAGTACTTC.

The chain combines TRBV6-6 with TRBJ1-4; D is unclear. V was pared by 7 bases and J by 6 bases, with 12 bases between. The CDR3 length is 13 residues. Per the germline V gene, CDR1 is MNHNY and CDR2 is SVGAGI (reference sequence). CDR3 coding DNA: TGTGCCAGCACTAACCACCTCTATGAAAAACTGTTTTTT. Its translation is CASTNHLYEKLFF.

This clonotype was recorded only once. As DNA, the CDR3 is TGTGCCAGCAACCTTCAGGCGGGAAGAGAATACGAGCAGTACTTC. Translation: CASNLQAGREYEQYF. The genes are TRBV7-2 and TRBJ2-7; weak D call: TRBD2 (6 bases). The CDR3 runs 15 residues. V lost 7 bases and J 4 bases, leaving 20 bases between the germline ends. Germline-derived CDR1 and CDR2 are SGHTA and FQGNSA.

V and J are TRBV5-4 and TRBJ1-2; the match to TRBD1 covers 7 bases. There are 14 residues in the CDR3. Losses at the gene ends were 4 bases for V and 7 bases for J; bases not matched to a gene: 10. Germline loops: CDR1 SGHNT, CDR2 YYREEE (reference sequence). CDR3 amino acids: CASSPGEGGSGYTF. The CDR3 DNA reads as TGTGCCAGCAGCCCTGGGGAAGGGGGCTCTGGCTACACCTTC.

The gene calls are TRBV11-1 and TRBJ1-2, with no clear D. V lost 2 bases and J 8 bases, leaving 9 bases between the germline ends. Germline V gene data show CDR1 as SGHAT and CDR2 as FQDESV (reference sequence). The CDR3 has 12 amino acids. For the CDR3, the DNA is TGTGCCAGCAGCTTATTAGGTCGCGGCTACACCTTC. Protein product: CASSLLGRGYTF.

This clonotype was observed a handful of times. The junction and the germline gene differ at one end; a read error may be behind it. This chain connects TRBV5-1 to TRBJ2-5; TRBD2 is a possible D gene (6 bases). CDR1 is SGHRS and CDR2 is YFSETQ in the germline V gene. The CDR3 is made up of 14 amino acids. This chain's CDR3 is CASNLEGPKETQYF. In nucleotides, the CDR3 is TGCGCCAGCAACTTGGAGGGGCCCAAAGAGACCCAGTACTTC.

The CDR3 spells CASSGQGANEKLFF. As DNA, the CDR3 is TGTGCCAGCAGCGGACAGGGAGCTAATGAAAAACTGTTTTTT. This chain uses TRBV7-9 with TRBJ1-4; TRBD1 matches at 8 bases. Trimming cost V 5 bases and J 3 bases; bases outside gene matches: 2. CDR3 length: 14 residues. The germline gives CDR1 SEHNR, CDR2 FQNEAQ (reference sequence).